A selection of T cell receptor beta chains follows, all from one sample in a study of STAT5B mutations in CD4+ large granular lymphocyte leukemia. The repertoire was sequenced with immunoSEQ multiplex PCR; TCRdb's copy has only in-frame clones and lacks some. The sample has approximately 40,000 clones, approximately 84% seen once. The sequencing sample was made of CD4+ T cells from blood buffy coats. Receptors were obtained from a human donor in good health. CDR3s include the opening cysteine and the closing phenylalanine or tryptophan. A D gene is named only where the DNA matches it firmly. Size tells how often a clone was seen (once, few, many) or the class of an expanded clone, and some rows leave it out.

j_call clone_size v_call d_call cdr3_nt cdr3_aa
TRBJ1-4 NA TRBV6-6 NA TGTGCCAGCAGCAAAGGAGGGATTAATGAAAAACTGTTTTTT CASSKGGINEKLFF
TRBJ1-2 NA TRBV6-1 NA TGTGCCAGCAGTGAAGGTGGCGCCAGGGGCTATGGCTACACCTTC CASSEGGARGYGYTF
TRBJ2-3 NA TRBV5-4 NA TGTGCCAGCAGCTTGGTCCCGAACACAGATACGCAGTATTTT CASSLVPNTDTQYF
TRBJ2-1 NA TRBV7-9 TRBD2 TGTGCCAGCAGCTTACTTACTAGCGGGGGGGCGTATAATGAGCAGTTCTTC CASSLLTSGGAYNEQFF
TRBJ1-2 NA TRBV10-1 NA TGCGCCAGCAGAGGGGACCGCCAAGGATATGGCTACACCTTC CASRGDRQGYGYTF
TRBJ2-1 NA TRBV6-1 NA TGTGCCAGCAGTGGACTAGGTAGCTACAATGAGCAGTTCTTC CASSGLGSYNEQFF
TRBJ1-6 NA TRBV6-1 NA TGTGCCAGCAGTGAGGGTGTTGGCTCGTGGGTGCACCTCCACTTT CASSEGVGSWVHLHF
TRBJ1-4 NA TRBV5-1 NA TGCGCCAGCAGCTTGGCCGGGCGGGAAGAAAAACTGTTTTTT CASSLAGREEKLFF
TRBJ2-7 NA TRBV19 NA TGTGCCAGTAGTATAGCACCGCGGGCCTACGAGCAGTACTTC CASSIAPRAYEQYF
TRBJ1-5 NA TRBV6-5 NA TGTGCCAGCAGTTACTCAAAGGGTCGATCTCCGCAGCCCCAGCATTTT CASSYSKGRSPQPQHF
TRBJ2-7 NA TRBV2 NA TGTGCCAGCAGTCTCGGGCCCTCCTACGAGCAGTACTTC CASSLGPSYEQYF
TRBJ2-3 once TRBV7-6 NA TGTGCCAGCAGCTCAAATACAGATACGCAGTATTTT CASSSNTDTQYF
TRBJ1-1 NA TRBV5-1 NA TGCGCCAGCAGCTTGGTCGGGGACACTGAAGCTTTCTTT CASSLVGDTEAFF
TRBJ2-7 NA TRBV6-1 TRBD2 TGTGCCAGCAGTGAAATGGGGGGGGGAAAGACTCCCTACGAGCAGTACTTC CASSEMGGGKTPYEQYF
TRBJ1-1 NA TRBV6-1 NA TGTGCCACAGAACTGGACATCTTTAACACTGAAGCTTTCTTT CATELDIFNTEAFF
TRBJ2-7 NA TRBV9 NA TGTGCCAGCAGCGTCGGGACTTTCTCCTACGAGCAGTACTTC CASSVGTFSYEQYF
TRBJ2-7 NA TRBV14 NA TGTGCCAGCAGCCAAGTGTACGGCTACGAGCAGTACTTC CASSQVYGYEQYF
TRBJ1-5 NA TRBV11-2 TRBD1 TGTGCCAGCAACTCGACAGGGGATAGCAATCAGCCCCAGCATTTT CASNSTGDSNQPQHF
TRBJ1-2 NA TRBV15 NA TGTGCCACCAGCAGAGGGGGAACAGGGACTAACTATGGCTACACCTTC CATSRGGTGTNYGYTF
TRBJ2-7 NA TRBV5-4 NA TGTGCCAGCAGCCCCGGGACGCATTACGAGCAGTACTTC CASSPGTHYEQYF
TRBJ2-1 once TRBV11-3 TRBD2 TGTGCCAGCAGCTTATACCCCAAGGGGTGGCGGGAGAATAGTGAGCAGTTCTTC CASSLYPKGWRENSEQFF
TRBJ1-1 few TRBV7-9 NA TGTGCCAGCAGCGAGAAGGGACCCACTGAAGCTTTCTTT CASSEKGPTEAFF
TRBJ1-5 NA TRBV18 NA TGTGCCAGCTCACCAATGGAGTGGGGACAGCCCCAGCATTTT CASSPMEWGQPQHF
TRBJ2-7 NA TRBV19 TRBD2 TGTGCCAGTAGTACCTATGGGACTAAGAGGTCCTACGAGCAGTACTTC CASSTYGTKRSYEQYF
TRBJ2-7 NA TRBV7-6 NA TGTGCCAGCAGCTTAGTCGGCAACTCCTACGAGCAGTACTTC CASSLVGNSYEQYF
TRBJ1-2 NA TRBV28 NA TGTGCCAGCAGTCGACGGGGTGTCAGGACTAACTATGGCTACACCTTC CASSRRGVRTNYGYTF
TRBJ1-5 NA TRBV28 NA TGTGCCAGCCGGCTTCCCGGGACACAAGATAGCAATCAGCCCCAGCATTTT CASRLPGTQDSNQPQHF
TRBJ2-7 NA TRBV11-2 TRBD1 TGTGCCAGCAGCTTAGGGACAGGGGCGTGGAAGCAGTACTTC CASSLGTGAWKQYF
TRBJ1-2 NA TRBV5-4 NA TGTGCCAGCAGCCCCTCGGCTCAGGCGAACTATGGCTACACCTTC CASSPSAQANYGYTF
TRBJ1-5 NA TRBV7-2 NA TGTGCCAGCAGCCGCGGGAGGGATCAGCCCCAGCATTTT CASSRGRDQPQHF
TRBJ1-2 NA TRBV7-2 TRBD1 TGTGCCAGCAGCGTCGACAGGGAGTATGGCTACACCTTC CASSVDREYGYTF
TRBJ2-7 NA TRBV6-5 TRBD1 TGTGCCAGCAGTTACTCGGGACAGGGGGCGAGCGAGCAGTACTTC CASSYSGQGASEQYF
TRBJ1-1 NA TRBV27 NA TGTGCCAGCAGTTCCCGTTTCGGCGGGTCCACTGAAGCTTTCTTT CASSSRFGGSTEAFF
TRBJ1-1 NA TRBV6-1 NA TGTGCCATCACAGTGACAAGGAACACTGAAGCTTTCTTT CAITVTRNTEAFF
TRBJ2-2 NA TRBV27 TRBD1 TGTGCCAGCAGTCCCTCTAAGGGGGCGTACACCGGGGAGCTGTTTTTT CASSPSKGAYTGELFF
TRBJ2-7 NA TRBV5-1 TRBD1 TGCGCCAGCAGCTTACGGACAGGGGTGAGGTACGAGCAGTACTTC CASSLRTGVRYEQYF
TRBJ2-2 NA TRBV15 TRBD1 TGTGCCACCAGCCCAGGGGGCGCGAAGACCGGGGAGCTGTTTTTT CATSPGGAKTGELFF
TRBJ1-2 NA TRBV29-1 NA TGCAGCGTTGAAGCCAGGGGAGGTTATGGCTACACCTTC CSVEARGGYGYTF
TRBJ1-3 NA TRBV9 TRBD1 TGTGCCAGCAGCATTAGGGACAGGGAGGCCGGAAACACCATATATTTT CASSIRDREAGNTIYF
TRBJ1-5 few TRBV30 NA TGTGCCTGGAGTTCCACGGACAATCAGCCCCAGCATTTT CAWSSTDNQPQHF
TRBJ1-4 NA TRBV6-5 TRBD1 TGTGCCAGCCGCGGGACAGGGATAAGTGAAAAACTGTTTTTT CASRGTGISEKLFF
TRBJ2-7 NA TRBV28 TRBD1 TGTGCCAGCAGTGGACCCGGGACAGGGGGCGTCTATTACGAGCAGTACTTC CASSGPGTGGVYYEQYF
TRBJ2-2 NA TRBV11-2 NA TGTGCCAGCAGCGGACTTGCCCCGGTAAAGAACACCGGGGAGCTGTTTTTT CASSGLAPVKNTGELFF
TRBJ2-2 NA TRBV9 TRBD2 TGTGCCAGCAGCGGGATGCCGGGACTAGCGGGTCCGAACACCGGGGAGCTGTTTTTT CASSGMPGLAGPNTGELFF
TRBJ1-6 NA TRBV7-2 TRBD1 TGTGCCAGCAGACAGGGACAGGGGAATTCACCCCTCCACTTT CASRQGQGNSPLHF
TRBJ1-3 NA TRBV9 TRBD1 TGTGCCTCGGGACAGGAAGGTGGAAACACCATATATTTT CASGQEGGNTIYF
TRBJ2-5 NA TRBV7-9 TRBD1 TGTGCCAGCAGCTTACAGGGGGCCCGAGAGACCCAGTACTTC CASSLQGARETQYF
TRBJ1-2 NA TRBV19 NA TGTGCCAGTAGCGAGAGATCAGGGCGAAGGCCCTATGGCTACACCTTC CASSERSGRRPYGYTF
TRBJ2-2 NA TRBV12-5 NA TGTGCTAGTGGTTTGGGCCCCGACGGGGAGCTGTTTTTT CASGLGPDGELFF
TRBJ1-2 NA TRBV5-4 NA TGTGCCAGCAGCCCGGGGGGACACTCCAAGTGGGGCTACACCTTC CASSPGGHSKWGYTF